What follows are 24 T cell receptor beta chains derived from one specimen sequenced in a study of blood T cells in healthy people across ages. Primed by a sample-barcoded 5' primer and a J-beta primer mix, a second PCR proceeded for about 7 to 12 cycles. In TCRdb, the 5' RACE reads were re-called with MiXCR into one record per CDR3 protein. Altogether some 1,500,000 distinct CDR3 sequences are present, roughly 43% being singletons, with the ten largest covering more than 4%. Sequencing input: blood. These receptors were collected from a woman aged 18-29 years in good health.

This sequence joins TRBV4-3 and TRBJ2-2; D might be TRBD1 (6 bases). The CDR3 is 15 amino acids. The V end lost 2 bases, the J end lost 3 bases, and 10 bases lay between the germline ends. The germline CDR1 and CDR2 sequences are LGHNA and YSLEER. The CDR3 coding sequence is TGCGCCAGCAGCCAAACAGGGAGTTACACCGGGGAGCTGTTTTTT. Protein: CASSQTGSYTGELFF.

The chain recombines TRBV15 with TRBJ2-3, with D possibly TRBD1 on 6 matching bases. The germline V gene encodes CDR1 LNHNV and CDR2 YYDKDF (reference sequence). The CDR3 spans 16 residues. V was trimmed by 5 bases and J by 4 bases, leaving 19 bases between them. The CDR3 is CATSLTGTGPPDTQYF. The CDR3 DNA reads as TGTGCCACCAGCCTAACCGGTACAGGGCCCCCAGATACGCAGTATTTT.

The chain employs TRBV11-2 and TRBJ2-1; D might be TRBD2 (5 bases). The CDR3 spans 15 residues. In germline, CDR1 is SGHAT, CDR2 FQNNGV. V lost 6 bases, J lost 7 bases, and 19 bases lay in between. CDR3 residues: CASRGWREGRNEQFF. CDR3 DNA: TGTGCCAGCAGGGGGTGGCGAGAGGGTAGGAATGAGCAGTTCTTC. Drawing the rest from reference TRBV11-2 and TRBJ2-1, the complete variable domain is EAGVAQSPRYKIIEKRQSVAFWCNPISGHATLYWYQQILGQGPKLLIQFQNNGVVDDSQLPKDRFSAERLKGVDSTLKIQPAKLEDSAVYLCASRGWREGRNEQFFGPGTRLTVL.

This clonotype was seen a handful of times. The V call is TRBV20-1, the J call TRBJ1-3; D unresolved. V lost 0 bases, J lost 0 bases, and 6 bases lay in between. From germline, CDR1 is DFQATT and CDR2 SNEGSKA (reference sequence). The CDR3 extends over 14 amino acids. The CDR3 region has the DNA TGCAGTGCTAGAGATCTAAGCTCTGGAAACACCATATATTTT. Its protein is CSARDLSSGNTIYF.

This clonotype was observed a handful of times. The chain employs TRBV4-2 and TRBJ1-5, with a tentative D call TRBD1 (5 bases). Per germline, CDR1 LGHNA and CDR2 YNFKEQ. The CDR3 runs to 18 residues. V was shortened by 0 bases and J by 0 bases, with 15 bases between the two germline ends. CDR3 coding DNA: TGTGCCAGCAGCCAAGATCTAAGAGGGACGGATAGCAATCAGCCCCAGCATTTT. It translates to CASSQDLRGTDSNQPQHF.

This chain connects TRBV9 to TRBJ2-5; 9 bases match TRBD1. The DNA end is more similar to TRBJ2-7, so the J call may be wrong. Germline V gene data show CDR1 as SGDLS and CDR2 as YYNGEE. This CDR3 spans 15 amino acids. The CDR3 region is CASSVDPGQGYEQYF. CDR3 DNA: TGTGCCAGCAGCGTAGATCCTGGACAGGGGTACGAGCAGTACTTC.

The chain carries TRBV7-3 and TRBJ2-6; D is possibly TRBD1 (5 bases). The V end lost 5 bases, the J end lost 0 bases, and 8 bases lay between the germline ends. The CDR3 sequence is 15 residues long. Germline CDR1 reads SGHTA; CDR2 reads FQGTGA. The CDR3 protein is CASSAGSSGANVLTF. CDR3 DNA: TGTGCCAGCAGCGCAGGGTCCTCTGGGGCCAACGTCCTGACTTTC.

This clonotype has a single count. Because it lacks the conserved phenylalanine or tryptophan at the end, this CDR3 is likely a read error. The J gene is TRBJ2-3, the V gene TRBV20-1, with no clear D. Germline V gene lookup returns CDR1 DFQATT and CDR2 SNEGSKA (reference sequence). This CDR3 region has 13 residues. DNA of the CDR3: TGCAGTGCTGAGACACCTGGCACAGATGCGCAGTATATT. Protein sequence: CSAETPGTDAQYI.

V is TRBV20-1 and J is TRBJ1-5; TRBD1 agrees at 9 bases. Per germline, CDR1 DFQATT and CDR2 SNEGSKA (reference sequence). The trim removed 5 bases at V and 1 base at J, leaving 3 bases unmatched. This CDR3 has 14 residues. CDR3 sequence reads: CSAGGQGSNQPQHF. For the CDR3, the DNA is TGCAGTGCTGGGGGACAGGGCAGCAATCAGCCCCAGCATTTT.

The CDR3 DNA follows: TGTGCCAGCAGGGACCGGGACTCCCACTACAATGAGCAGTTCTTC. Its translation: CASRDRDSHYNEQFF. The V call is TRBV6-2 or TRBV6-3, the J call TRBJ2-1, with TRBD2 as a possible D gene (6 bases). The CDR3 runs to 15 residues. Germline V gene sequence: CDR1 MNHEY, CDR2 SVGEGT. V dropped 6 bases and J dropped 3 bases, with 15 bases sitting between them.

V usage is TRBV6-6 and J usage is TRBJ2-7; 15 positions match TRBD2. Germline values: CDR1 MNHNY, CDR2 SVGAGI (reference sequence). CDR3 length: 15 amino acids. Trimming took 6 bases from V and 7 from J; bases not matched to a gene: 7. CDR3 sequence: CASSVGLAGGGEQYF. The CDR3 DNA is TGTGCCAGCAGCGTGGGACTAGCGGGAGGTGGTGAGCAGTACTTC.

V usage is TRBV5-1 and J usage is TRBJ2-2, with 7 nucleotides matching TRBD1. The CDR3 is 16 residues long. V shed 4 bases and J 3 bases; nucleotides not matched to a gene: 9. The germline gives CDR1 SGHRS, CDR2 YFSETQ. CDR3 coding DNA: TGCGCCAGCAGCGCGGCCGGGACAGCGTACACCGGGGAGCTGTTTTTT. It is translated as CASSAAGTAYTGELFF.

This clonotype was detected ten times or more. This chain links TRBV12-3 or TRBV12-4 with TRBJ1-5; 10 bases agree with TRBD1. The CDR3 is 13 amino acids. V dropped 6 bases and J dropped 7; count of bases not matched to a gene: 3. This chain's CDR3 is CASSGDRGQPQHF. CDR3 coding DNA: TGTGCCAGCAGCGGGGACAGGGGACAGCCCCAGCATTTT.

This chain uses TRBV4-1 with TRBJ2-7, with 7 bases that match TRBD1. The CDR3 runs 14 residues. Germline CDR1 and CDR2: MGHRA and YSYEKL. V gave up 3 bases and J gave up 2 bases; unmatched junction bases: 4. CDR3 loop: CASSHRTGAYEQYF. The CDR3 DNA is TGCGCCAGCAGCCATAGGACAGGAGCCTACGAGCAGTACTTC.

This chain connects TRBV18 to TRBJ2-7; maybe TRBD1 (5 bases). The CDR3 is 13 amino acids. Germline V gene sequence: CDR1 KGHSH, CDR2 LQKENI. Trimming took 6 bases from V and 3 from J, leaving 12 bases between them. Written as DNA, the CDR3 is TGTGCCAGCTCGGGGCAGTTAAACTACGAGCAGTACTTC. Translating it yields CASSGQLNYEQYF.

This clonotype was picked up a small number of times. The V gene is TRBV20-1, the J gene TRBJ2-1; a possible D gene is TRBD2 (5 bases). Per germline, CDR1 DFQATT and CDR2 SNEGSKA (reference sequence). The CDR3 covers 14 residues. V was cut by 4 bases and J by 5 bases, with 15 bases left in between. The CDR3 DNA reads as TGCAGTGCTATTAGCGCCCACACTGACAATGAGCAGTTCTTC. Translated, it gives CSAISAHTDNEQFF.

This clonotype was detected only a few times. CDR3 DNA: TGCGCCAGCAGCCCGGGACAGGCTAGTGAAAAACTGTTTTTT. Translating gives CASSPGQASEKLFF. The chain joins TRBV4-3 to TRBJ1-4; 8 positions agree with TRBD1. The length of the CDR3 is 14 residues. Germline trimming cut 4 bases from V and 7 bases from J; bases unmatched to any gene: 5. Germline CDR1 reads LGHNA; CDR2 reads YSLEER.

The chain couples TRBV20-1 to TRBJ2-4; D perhaps matches TRBD2 (6 bases). In germline, CDR1 is DFQATT, CDR2 SNEGSKA (reference sequence). The CDR3 is 12 residues long. V lost 3 bases to trimming and J lost 13 bases, with 16 bases between them. CDR3 bases: TGCAGTGCTAGTATCCGGGACTGGGAGCAGTACTTC. This encodes CSASIRDWEQYF.

This clonotype was seen a single time. The V call is TRBV28, the J call TRBJ1-2; D is perhaps TRBD1 (6 bases). The CDR3 is made up of 15 amino acids. The V end lost 6 bases, the J end lost 2 bases, and 16 bases lay between the germline ends. Germline assignment: CDR1 MDHEN and CDR2 SYDVKM. DNA of the CDR3: TGTGCCAGCAGCACAGGGTCGGGCTTAAACTATGGCTACACCTTC. This translates into CASSTGSGLNYGYTF.

This clonotype was recorded once. This chain's CDR3 is CASSPRGSLHEQYF. CDR3 sequence (DNA): TGTGCCAGCAGCCCTCGAGGGAGTCTCCACGAGCAGTACTTC. V usage is TRBV12-3 or TRBV12-4 and J usage is TRBJ2-5, with D possibly being TRBD2 (5 bases). The last part of the DNA fits TRBJ2-7 better; the J call may be wrong. This CDR3 spans 14 amino acids.

In its sample, this clonotype was seen once. The chain is built from TRBV4-3 and TRBJ2-2; 14 bases agree with TRBD2. V was pared by 2 bases and J by 6 bases, with 2 bases of the junction left unmatched. CDR3 length: 16 residues. Germline V gives CDR1 LGHNA, CDR2 YSLEER. The CDR3 region is CASSQRTSGGPGELFF. For the CDR3, the DNA is TGCGCCAGCAGCCAAAGGACTAGCGGGGGGCCCGGGGAGCTGTTTTTT.

V and J are TRBV20-1 and TRBJ2-7, with TRBD2 identical over 9 bases. Germline CDR1 DFQATT, CDR2 SNEGSKA (reference sequence). The CDR3 is 15 residues long. J gave up 7 bases and V 6 bases, and 16 bases lay outside the gene matches. Here the CDR3 reads CSAVKRGERLDEQYF. The CDR3 nucleotides read TGCAGTGCCGTAAAGCGGGGGGAGAGACTCGATGAGCAGTACTTC.

CDR3 nucleotide sequence: TGCAGTGCTAGCTATCAGGGTGAGCAGTACTTC. Residues: CSASYQGEQYF. This chain joins TRBV20-1 and TRBJ2-5; TRBD1 is a possible D gene (5 bases). The CDR3 has 11 amino acids. V lost 3 bases to trimming and J lost 11 bases, with 13 bases between them. Germline CDR1 reads DFQATT; CDR2 reads SNEGSKA (reference sequence).

This clonotype showed up just a few times. This chain connects TRBV28 to TRBJ2-7; possibly TRBD1 for D (5 bases). The CDR3 extends over 14 amino acids. The ends were cut back, 3 bases at V and 2 bases at J, with 11 bases in the middle. Germline CDR1 MDHEN, CDR2 SYDVKM. The CDR3 region is CASSFRQKPYEQYF. The CDR3, as DNA: TGTGCCAGCAGTTTCCGACAGAAACCCTACGAGCAGTACTTC.